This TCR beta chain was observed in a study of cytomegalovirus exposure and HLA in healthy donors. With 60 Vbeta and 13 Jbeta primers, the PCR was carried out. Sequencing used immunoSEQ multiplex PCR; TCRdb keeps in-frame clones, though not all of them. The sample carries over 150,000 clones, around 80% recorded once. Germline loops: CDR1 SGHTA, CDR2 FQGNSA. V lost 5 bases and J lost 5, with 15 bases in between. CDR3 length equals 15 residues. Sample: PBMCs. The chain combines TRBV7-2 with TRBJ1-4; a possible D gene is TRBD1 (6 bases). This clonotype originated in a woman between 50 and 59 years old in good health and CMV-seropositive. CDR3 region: CASSPGGANNEKLFF. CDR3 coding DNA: TGTGCCAGCAGCCCCGGGGGGGCCAACAATGAAAAACTGTTTTTT.